One sample yielded the 21 T cell receptor beta chains listed below, sequenced in a study of shared clonotypes between healthy human individuals. Here immunoSEQ multiplex PCR was the method, and the copy in TCRdb shows in-frame clones only, minus some. The table shows more than 550,000 clones, with about 90% occurring only once. Source material: memory CD8+ T cells from PBMCs. Sample subset: CD45RO+ cells pooled with CCR7-negative TemRA cells. Receptors originate from a man younger than 35 in good health. Some clones in this sample may be carry-over from other donors' samples.

The chain couples TRBV5-1 to TRBJ1-1, with no clear D. Germline V gene lookup returns CDR1 SGHRS and CDR2 YFSETQ. The V end was cut by 0 bases, the J end by 6 bases, with 15 bases between. The CDR3 spans 15 residues. For the CDR3, the DNA is TGCGCCAGCAGCTTGGACGGGAATTTGGACCCTGAAGCTTTCTTT. It translates to CASSLDGNLDPEAFF.

The genes are TRBV25-1 and TRBJ2-1; possible D gene TRBD1, 5 bases. CDR3 length: 12 amino acids. Trimming left V 6 bases short and J 4 bases short, with 7 bases between. CDR1 MGHDK and CDR2 SYGVNS come from the germline V gene. The CDR3 DNA sequence: TGTGCCAGCAGCGACAGTTACAATGAGCAGTTCTTC. Translating it yields CASSDSYNEQFF.

The rearrangement joins TRBV11-3 to TRBJ2-2, with D unresolved. V lost 3 bases and J lost 4, with 12 bases in between. Germline CDR1 is SGHNT and CDR2 is YENEEA. The CDR3 is 15 residues long. For the CDR3, the DNA is TGTGCCAGCAGCTTTACTAACCTGGTCACCGGGGAGCTGTTTTTT. Its protein product is CASSFTNLVTGELFF.

V is TRBV7-8 and J is TRBJ1-2; 8 bases are shared with TRBD1. The CDR3 sequence is 13 residues long. Trimming at V came to 5 bases and at J to 8 bases, leaving 7 bases not matched to a gene. Germline V CDR1 and CDR2: SGHVS, FQNEAQ. CDR3 loop: CASSPGQGSGYTF. CDR3 nucleotide sequence: TGTGCCAGCAGCCCAGGACAGGGTTCAGGCTACACCTTC.

V usage is TRBV4-2 and J usage is TRBJ2-7, with D possibly being TRBD1 (6 bases). CDR1 LGHNA and CDR2 YNFKEQ come from the germline V gene. The CDR3 loop spans 12 amino acids. Between the trimmed V and J ends, which lost 4 bases and 6 bases, there was a span of 10 bases. CDR3 sequence (DNA): TGTGCCAGCAGCCCCTTAGGGGGCGAGCAGTACTTC. It yields the protein CASSPLGGEQYF.

This clone was observed once. The rearrangement joins TRBV7-9 to TRBJ2-1; 7 bases match TRBD2. This CDR3 contains 17 residues. Germline values: CDR1 SEHNR, CDR2 FQNEAQ (reference sequence). The trim removed 0 bases at V and 0 bases at J, leaving 5 bases unmatched. This CDR3 is CASSLAGGSSSYNEQFF. The CDR3 region has the DNA TGTGCCAGCAGCTTAGCGGGCGGGAGCTCCTCCTACAATGAGCAGTTCTTC.

The chain recombines TRBV28 with TRBJ1-2; D gene uncertain. The CDR3 has 15 amino acids. Trimming took 8 bases from V and 4 from J, leaving 20 bases between them. CDR1 is MDHEN and CDR2 is SYDVKM in the germline V gene. CDR3 nucleotides: TGTGCCAGCTCCGGGCTGCAAAGTCGGATCTATGGCTACACCTTC. Encoded protein: CASSGLQSRIYGYTF.

This chain connects TRBV10-3 to TRBJ2-2; possibly TRBD2 for D (5 bases). V lost 2 bases, J lost 0 bases, and 10 bases lay in between. This CDR3 comprises 16 residues. In germline, CDR1 is ENHRY, CDR2 SYGVKD. CDR3: CAISERVASNTGELFF. In nucleotides, the CDR3 is TGTGCCATCAGTGAGAGGGTAGCGTCGAACACCGGGGAGCTGTTTTTT.

Here the CDR3 reads CASTYGTGAHGYTF. The CDR3 nucleotides are TGTGCCAGCACCTACGGGACAGGGGCGCATGGCTACACCTTC. The chain uses TRBV7-9 and TRBJ1-2, with 10 positions matching TRBD1. V dropped 7 bases and J dropped 6; count of bases not matched to a gene: 8. The CDR3 runs 14 residues. The germline gives CDR1 SEHNR, CDR2 FQNEAQ (reference sequence).

The chain uses TRBV13 and TRBJ2-2; maybe TRBD1 (6 bases). This CDR3 is 14 amino acids long. Germline V gene sequence: CDR1 PRHDT, CDR2 FYEKMQ (reference sequence). V was shortened by 4 bases and J by 2 bases, with 8 bases between the two germline ends. CDR3 amino acids: CASSSDRNTGELFF. For the CDR3, the DNA is TGTGCCAGCAGCTCGGACAGAAACACCGGGGAGCTGTTTTTT.

The chain recombines TRBV6-1 with TRBJ1-3; the D gene is possibly TRBD1 (5 bases). CDR3 length: 17 residues. Trimming removed 3 bases at V and 4 bases at J, with 19 bases between. The germline CDR1 and CDR2 sequences are MNHNS and SASEGT. As DNA, the CDR3 is TGTGCCAGCAGTGACGGGCAGGGCATTACGGCCGGAAACACCATATATTTT. It translates to CASSDGQGITAGNTIYF.

V usage is TRBV19 and J usage is TRBJ2-5; TRBD1 aligns across 7 bases. The junction had 4 bases not matched to a gene; V was cut back by 4 bases and J by 2 bases. The CDR3 is 14 residues long. Germline loops: CDR1 LNHDA, CDR2 SQIVND (reference sequence). CDR3 coding DNA: TGTGCCAGTAGTACGGGACAGCGGCAAGAGACCCAGTACTTC. Its protein is CASSTGQRQETQYF.

The chain carries TRBV9 and TRBJ2-7; tentatively, D is TRBD1 (6 bases). Deletions cut 4 bases from V and 2 bases from J, with 13 bases between. The CDR3 covers 14 residues. CDR1 is SGDLS, CDR2 YYNGEE, per germline. The CDR3 here is CASSTSRTAYEQYF. CDR3 nucleotides: TGTGCCAGCAGCACCTCAAGGACAGCCTACGAGCAGTACTTC. Full variable domain (rest looked up from reference TRBV9 and TRBJ2-7): DSGVTQTPKHLITATGQRVTLRCSPRSGDLSVYWYQQSLDQGLQFLIQYYNGEERAKGNILERFSAQQFPDLHSELNLSSLELGDSALYFCASSTSRTAYEQYFGPGTRLTVT.

This clone was observed once. This sequence joins TRBV2 and TRBJ2-7, with D possibly matching TRBD1 (5 bases). This CDR3 contains 15 residues. V lost 3 bases to trimming and J lost 2 bases, with 14 bases between them. Germline V lookup: CDR1 SNHLY, CDR2 FYNNEI. This chain's CDR3 is CASSDFPGIPYEQYF. The CDR3 coding sequence is TGTGCCAGCAGTGACTTTCCAGGGATACCCTACGAGCAGTACTTC.

This sequence joins TRBV7-8 and TRBJ2-2; D remains unclear. Germline V gives CDR1 SGHVS, CDR2 FQNEAQ. V lost 5 bases and J lost 0, with 7 bases in between. This CDR3 comprises 14 residues. The CDR3 nucleotides read TGTGCCAGCAGCCAATCCGCGAACACCGGGGAGCTGTTTTTT. It specifies CASSQSANTGELFF.

The chain employs TRBV5-1 and TRBJ1-2; tentative D call: TRBD1 (5 bases). Germline CDR1 SGHRS, CDR2 YFSETQ. CDR3 length: 14 residues. V dropped 0 bases and J dropped 2 bases, with 8 bases sitting between them. CDR3 in DNA: TGCGCCAGCAGCTTGGGGGACGGAAACTATGGCTACACCTTC. Its translation is CASSLGDGNYGYTF.

The chain combines TRBV7-9 with TRBJ2-7; D call uncertain. Between the trimmed V and J ends, which lost 3 bases and 2 bases, there was a span of 8 bases. Germline-derived CDR1 and CDR2 are SEHNR and FQNEAQ (reference sequence). The CDR3 spans 13 residues. The CDR3 protein is CASSLSSPYEQYF. As DNA, the CDR3 is TGTGCCAGCAGCTTGAGCAGTCCCTACGAGCAGTACTTC.

The chain couples TRBV29-1 to TRBJ2-1; D is undetermined. Per the germline V gene, CDR1 is SQVTM and CDR2 is ANQGSEA. V lost 0 bases and J lost 5, with 11 bases in between. The CDR3 totals 14 residues. The CDR3 DNA sequence: TGCAGCGTTGAAGATATTGGCAGGAACAATGAGCAGTTCTTC. Encoded protein: CSVEDIGRNNEQFF.

A single count supports this clone. The chain is built from TRBV15 and TRBJ1-1; D perhaps matches TRBD1 (6 bases). Trimming pared 2 bases from V and 5 bases from J, leaving 27 bases between. This CDR3 has 19 residues. Germline V gene sequence: CDR1 LNHNV, CDR2 YYDKDF (reference sequence). The CDR3 sequence: CATSRPSQGAIPRGTEAFF. In DNA form, the CDR3 reads TGTGCCACCAGCAGACCTTCCCAAGGGGCCATCCCCAGGGGAACTGAAGCTTTCTTT. The full variable domain, rest sourced from reference TRBV15 and TRBJ1-1, is DAMVIQNPRYQVTQFGKPVTLSCSQTLNHNVMYWYQQKSSQAPKLLFHYYDKDFNNEADTPDNFQSRRPNTSFCFLDIRSPGLGDTAMYLCATSRPSQGAIPRGTEAFFGQGTRLTVV.

The CDR3 region has the DNA TGTGCCAGCAGCGCCTGGACTACTAGCTCCTACAATGAGCAGTTCTTC. This codes for CASSAWTTSSYNEQFF. This chain joins TRBV11-2 and TRBJ2-1; a weak D match, TRBD2 (6 bases). The germline V gene has CDR1 SGHAT and CDR2 FQNNGV. Between the trimmed V and J ends, which lost 5 bases and 0 bases, there was a span of 14 bases. This CDR3 has 16 residues. The full variable domain, its missing parts supplied by reference TRBV11-2 and TRBJ2-1, is EAGVAQSPRYKIIEKRQSVAFWCNPISGHATLYWYQQILGQGPKLLIQFQNNGVVDDSQLPKDRFSAERLKGVDSTLKIQPAKLEDSAVYLCASSAWTTSSYNEQFFGPGTRLTVL.

The chain is built from TRBV28 and TRBJ2-1; a possible D gene is TRBD1 (8 bases). Trimming took off 5 bases at V and 3 bases at J, with 17 bases between the two ends. CDR1 and CDR2 from the germline V gene are MDHEN and SYDVKM. The CDR3 sequence is 16 residues long. CDR3 bases: TGTGCCAGCAGTGGGCCAGGGGGCGGGAGCTACAATGAGCAGTTCTTC. Amino acids: CASSGPGGGSYNEQFF.